Given below is one TCR beta chain in context. These data originate in a study of T cell responses to AZD1222 COVID-19 vaccine. The table came from immunoSEQ multiplex PCR; TCRdb's copy has only in-frame clones and leaves some out. The sample yields some 130,000 clones, around 92% seen once. The V gene's germline CDR1 is MNHEY and CDR2 SVGEGT. The CDR3 spans 14 residues. After removal of 5 bases from V and 6 bases from J, the junction contained 3 bases not matched to a gene. The sample here was peripheral blood, taken 28 days after the second AZD1222 dose. The clonotype comes from an adult who received the AZD1222 COVID-19 vaccine. This sequence joins TRBV6-2 or TRBV6-3 and TRBJ2-4; the match to TRBD1 covers 11 bases. The CDR3 reads CASSGDRGLNIQYF. The CDR3 nucleotides read TGTGCCAGCAGTGGGGACAGGGGGTTAAACATTCAGTACTTC.